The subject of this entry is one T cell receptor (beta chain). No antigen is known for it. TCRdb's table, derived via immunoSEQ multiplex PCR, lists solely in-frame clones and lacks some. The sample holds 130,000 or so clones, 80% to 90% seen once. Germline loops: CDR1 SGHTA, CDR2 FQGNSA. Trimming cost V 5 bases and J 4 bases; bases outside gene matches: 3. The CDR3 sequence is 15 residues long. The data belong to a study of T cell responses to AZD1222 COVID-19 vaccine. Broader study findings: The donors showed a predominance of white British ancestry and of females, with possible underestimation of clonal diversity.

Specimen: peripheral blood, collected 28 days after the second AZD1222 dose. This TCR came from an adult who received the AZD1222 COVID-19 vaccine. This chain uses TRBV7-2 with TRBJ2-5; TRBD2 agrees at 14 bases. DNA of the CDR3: TGTGCCAGCAGCAGAGGACTAGCGGGGGGAGAGACCCAGTACTTC. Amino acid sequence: CASSRGLAGGETQYF.